Listed here are 26 T cell receptor beta chains from one sample, sequenced in a study of blood T cell repertoires in COVID-19. Sequenced by immunoSEQ multiplex PCR; TCRdb stores in-frame clones only, minus some. The top ten hold approximately 4.9% of the sample, which has roughly 250,000 clones, 65% to 90% seen once. Sequencing was performed on peripheral blood. The receptors were gathered from a woman of 80 years or more with active or convalescent COVID-19.

As DNA, the CDR3 is TGTGCCAGCAGCTCCGGGACAGGGATCCCCCCCTATGGCTACACCTTC. Protein: CASSSGTGIPPYGYTF. The J gene is TRBJ1-2, the V gene TRBV27, with 9 bases identical to TRBD1. The germline V gene encodes CDR1 MNHEY and CDR2 SMNVEV (reference sequence). The ends lost 6 bases at V and 4 bases at J; junction bases unmatched: 12. This CDR3 spans 16 amino acids.

V is TRBV5-1 and J is TRBJ2-1; 14 bases fit TRBD2. J was trimmed by 10 bases and V by 3 bases; bases with no gene match: 3. The V gene's germline CDR1 is SGHRS and CDR2 YFSETQ. The CDR3 loop spans 14 amino acids. The CDR3 DNA is TGCGCCAGCAGCTCGGGACTAGCGGGAGAAGAGCAGTTCTTC. Its protein is CASSSGLAGEEQFF. Variable domain in full (rest from reference TRBV5-1 and TRBJ2-1): KAGVTQTPRYLIKTRGQQVTLSCSPISGHRSVSWYQQTPGQGLQFLFEYFSETQRNKGNFPGRFSGRQFSNSRSEMNVSTLELGDSALYLCASSSGLAGEEQFFGPGTRLTVL.

V is TRBV28 and J is TRBJ2-1; a weak D match, TRBD2 (5 bases). Germline V CDR1 and CDR2: MDHEN, SYDVKM. This CDR3 comprises 15 residues. V dropped 8 bases and J dropped 9 bases, with 23 bases sitting between them. In DNA, the CDR3 is TGTGCCAGCTCCTCCCCCCGGGGATTACGGGGTGAGCAGTTCTTC. Its protein is CASSSPRGLRGEQFF.

This clone came up a few times. This chain links TRBV24-1 with TRBJ2-1; a possible D gene is TRBD1 (5 bases). The ends were cut back, 4 bases at V and 7 bases at J, with 22 bases in the middle. Looked up from germline, CDR1 is KGHDR and CDR2 is SFDVKD. This CDR3 spans 17 amino acids. The CDR3 loop is CATSDTPGFKSTNEQFF. CDR3 coding DNA: TGTGCCACCAGTGACACCCCAGGGTTTAAAAGTACAAATGAGCAGTTCTTC.

Only a few counts were recorded for this clone. V gene TRBV2 combines with J gene TRBJ1-2; perhaps TRBD1 as D (6 bases). Trimming removed 10 bases at V and 3 bases at J, with 15 bases between. Germline V gives CDR1 SNHLY, CDR2 FYNNEI. This CDR3 region has 13 residues. The CDR3 protein is CATEQGIDYGYTF. CDR3 sequence (DNA): TGTGCCACAGAACAGGGAATCGACTATGGCTACACCTTC.

The chain has TRBV6-2 or TRBV6-3 and TRBJ1-2; possibly TRBD1 for D (5 bases). Germline CDR1 and CDR2: MNHEY and SVGEGT. V was trimmed by 4 bases and J by 4 bases, leaving 7 bases between them. The CDR3 covers 12 residues. The CDR3 reads CASSSGGYGYTF. The CDR3 DNA reads as TGTGCCAGCAGTTCCGGGGGCTATGGCTACACCTTC.

The chain couples TRBV5-1 to TRBJ2-1; 11 positions agree with TRBD2. This CDR3 has 16 residues. V lost 1 base and J lost 6; bases outside the gene matches: 6. The germline V gene has CDR1 SGHRS and CDR2 YFSETQ. CDR3 in amino acids: CASSLPWTSGSNEQFF. CDR3 in DNA: TGCGCCAGCAGCTTGCCCTGGACTAGCGGGTCCAATGAGCAGTTCTTC.

This clone was counted once. The chain carries TRBV28 and TRBJ2-7; tentatively, D is TRBD2 (5 bases). Germline CDR1 reads MDHEN; CDR2 reads SYDVKM. Trimming removed 5 bases from V and 1 base from J, with 9 bases in between. The CDR3 is 13 amino acids. CDR3 region: CASSPGNSYEQYF. In nucleotides, the CDR3 is TGTGCCAGCAGTCCCGGGAATTCCTACGAGCAGTACTTC. Supplemented by reference TRBV28 and TRBJ2-7, the full variable domain reads DVKVTQSSRYLVKRTGEKVFLECVQDMDHENMFWYRQDPGLGLRLIYFSYDVKMKEKGDIPEGYSVSREKKERFSLILESASTNQTSMYLCASSPGNSYEQYFGPGTRLTVT.

This clone was observed a handful of times. V usage is TRBV27 and J usage is TRBJ2-3; D ambiguous. This CDR3 has 14 residues. Germline assignment: CDR1 MNHEY and CDR2 SMNVEV (reference sequence). V was trimmed by 6 bases and J by 0 bases, leaving 10 bases between them. Here the CDR3 DNA reads TGTGCCAGCAGGGCGGTGCCTAGCACAGATACGCAGTATTTT. Translating gives CASRAVPSTDTQYF.

The chain recombines TRBV6-5 with TRBJ2-7, with D possibly matching TRBD2 (6 bases). The CDR3 consists of 14 residues. V lost 2 bases and J lost 6, with 14 bases in between. From germline, CDR1 is MNHEY and CDR2 SVGAGI. The CDR3 DNA is TGTGCCAGCAGTTACCTCCGGGAGTCAACCGAGCAGTACTTC. This encodes CASSYLRESTEQYF.

The chain employs TRBV27 and TRBJ1-1, with no clear D. The CDR3 is 16 amino acids. The V gene lost 5 bases and the J gene lost 4 bases, with 20 bases spanning the gap. The germline V gene encodes CDR1 MNHEY and CDR2 SMNVEV (reference sequence). The CDR3 loop reads CASSPWGMTGSTEAFF. CDR3 sequence (DNA): TGTGCCAGCAGTCCATGGGGAATGACGGGGAGCACTGAAGCTTTCTTT.

The genes are TRBV25-1 and TRBJ2-1, with D maybe TRBD1 (6 bases). The V end lost 5 bases, the J end lost 13 bases, and 12 bases lay between the germline ends. The germline CDR1 and CDR2 sequences are MGHDK and SYGVNS. The CDR3 has 11 residues. CDR3 amino acids: CASSTGQHQFF. For the CDR3, the DNA is TGTGCCAGCAGTACCGGACAGCACCAGTTCTTC.

This clone was observed a single time. The DNA for the CDR3 is TGTGCCATCAGTGATGTACTAGCGGGGGGTAATGAGCAGTTCTTC. Amino acid sequence: CAISDVLAGGNEQFF. The J gene is TRBJ2-1, the V gene TRBV10-3; TRBD2 matches at 12 bases. The CDR3 extends over 15 amino acids. V lost 3 bases and J lost 7; bases outside the gene matches: 4. CDR1 ENHRY and CDR2 SYGVKD come from the germline V gene.

The CDR3 nucleotides are TGTGCCAGCAGCTTTATCTCCGGGAACACTGAAGCTTTCTTT. Residues: CASSFISGNTEAFF. The V gene is TRBV11-1, the J gene TRBJ1-1; no clear D gene. CDR3 size: 14 residues. Trimming took off 3 bases at V and 1 base at J, with 9 bases between the two ends. CDR1 SGHAT and CDR2 FQDESV come from the germline V gene (reference sequence).

The chain is built from TRBV18 and TRBJ2-5; maybe TRBD1 (6 bases). Per germline, CDR1 KGHSH and CDR2 LQKENI. With 3 bases removed from V and 5 bases from J, the gap between germline ends came to 7 bases. The CDR3 contains 12 residues. The CDR3 loop is CASSPGAETQYF. For the CDR3, the DNA is TGTGCCAGCTCACCGGGGGCCGAGACCCAGTACTTC.

V usage is TRBV10-1 and J usage is TRBJ1-2, with D maybe TRBD1 (5 bases). The germline V gene has CDR1 WNHNN and CDR2 SYGVQD (reference sequence). This CDR3 has 11 residues. V lost 8 bases and J 7 bases, leaving 11 bases between the germline ends. CDR3 in DNA: TGCGCCAGCGGAGGGGCTAGTGGCTACACCTTC. Translated: CASGGASGYTF.

V usage is TRBV3-1 (or the pseudogene TRBV3-2) and J usage is TRBJ2-1; TRBD2 matches at 14 bases. CDR3 length equals 16 residues. Germline V gene data show CDR1 as LGHDT and CDR2 as YNNKEL (reference sequence). V dropped 0 bases and J dropped 10; count of bases not matched to a gene: 5. CDR3 nucleotides: TGTGCCAGCAGCCAAGATCTGAGACTAGCGGGAGGGGAGCAGTTCTTC. Translated, it gives CASSQDLRLAGGEQFF.

This chain links TRBV11-1 with TRBJ1-2; tentatively, D is TRBD1 (5 bases). This CDR3 spans 13 amino acids. Germline V gene lookup returns CDR1 SGHAT and CDR2 FQDESV (reference sequence). V was shortened by 1 base and J by 7 bases, with 10 bases between the two germline ends. DNA of the CDR3: TGTGCCAGCAGCTTAGAGGTCGGGGGTGGCTACACCTTC. It yields the protein CASSLEVGGGYTF.

The chain couples TRBV19 to TRBJ2-2, with 7 nucleotides matching TRBD2. The J segment lost 7 bases and the V segment lost 8 bases, leaving 7 bases of the junction unmatched. Germline V gives CDR1 LNHDA, CDR2 SQIVND (reference sequence). The CDR3 runs 13 residues. In DNA form, the CDR3 reads TGTGCCAGTCATTCTCAGCGGGGCGGGGAGCTGTTTTTT. Translating gives CASHSQRGGELFF.

The chain recombines TRBV4-1 with TRBJ2-7; 13 bases line up with TRBD2. CDR3 length equals 16 residues. V gave up 5 bases and J gave up 5 bases; unmatched junction bases: 9. CDR1 is MGHRA, CDR2 YSYEKL, per germline. The CDR3 protein is CASSARTSGSYDEQYF. The CDR3 coding sequence is TGCGCCAGCAGCGCTAGGACTAGCGGGAGTTACGACGAGCAGTACTTC.

The rearrangement joins TRBV29-1 to TRBJ1-2, with 7 bases fitting TRBD1. This CDR3 spans 14 amino acids. V was clipped by 4 bases and J by 0 bases; unmatched bases: 5. The germline V gene encodes CDR1 SQVTM and CDR2 ANQGSEA. The CDR3 protein is CSVGRQGANYGYTF. The CDR3 DNA reads as TGCAGCGTTGGCCGACAGGGAGCTAACTATGGCTACACCTTC.

The chain employs TRBV5-4 and TRBJ2-3, with TRBD2 matching over 8 bases. V was clipped by 0 bases and J by 5 bases; unmatched bases: 8. The CDR3 length is 16 residues. The germline CDR1 and CDR2 sequences are SGHNT and YYREEE (reference sequence). CDR3 in DNA: TGTGCCAGCAGCTTGGGTAACATGGCGGGGGGAGATACGCAGTATTTT. Amino acids: CASSLGNMAGGDTQYF.

The chain carries TRBV28 and TRBJ2-1, with D possibly being TRBD1 (5 bases). CDR1 and CDR2 from the germline V gene are MDHEN and SYDVKM. The CDR3 contains 13 residues. V lost 7 bases and J lost 2, with 9 bases in between. Written as DNA, the CDR3 is TGTGCCAGCAAACAGGATGCCTACAATGAGCAGTTCTTC. Translation: CASKQDAYNEQFF.

The gene calls are TRBV5-1 and TRBJ1-1; 8 nucleotides align to TRBD1. This CDR3 is built from 16 residues. The germline CDR1 and CDR2 sequences are SGHRS and YFSETQ. V shed 4 bases and J 4 bases; nucleotides not matched to a gene: 12. The CDR3 coding sequence is TGCGCCAGCAGCCCTGGAGCAGGGGGCGCCGGCACTGAAGCTTTCTTT. Protein sequence: CASSPGAGGAGTEAFF.

The rearrangement joins TRBV7-2 to TRBJ2-5; TRBD2 might be the D (6 bases). The CDR3 has 14 amino acids. Germline CDR1 SGHTA, CDR2 FQGNSA. Trimming took off 5 bases at V and 5 bases at J, with 15 bases between the two ends. In nucleotides, the CDR3 is TGTGCCAGCAGCCCCCGACTAGGAGGTGAGACCCAGTACTTC. Translation: CASSPRLGGETQYF.

The chain joins TRBV6-5 to TRBJ2-1; TRBD2 matches 7 bases. J was trimmed by 7 bases and V by 4 bases; bases with no gene match: 10. In germline, CDR1 is MNHEY, CDR2 SVGAGI. There are 15 residues in the CDR3. The CDR3 DNA reads as TGTGCCAGCAGTTTACTAGCGCAGACCGTTAATGAGCAGTTCTTC. Its translation is CASSLLAQTVNEQFF.